A selection of T cell receptor beta chains follows, all from one sample in a study of cytomegalovirus exposure and HLA in healthy donors. Libraries were prepared by immunoSEQ multiplex PCR; TCRdb keeps only in-frame clonotypes and omits some of them. The profile covers 150,000 to 200,000 clones, with 70% to 80% appearing a single time and more than 1.2% taken by the ten largest. The specimen sequenced was PBMCs. The receptors were gathered from a male donor in good health and CMV-seronegative. Both conserved end residues are part of each CDR3. D genes are given only for firm matches. A row's size may be missing; if present it is once, few, many or a size class.

TGTGCCAGCAGCGTAGCAGCGGGAGGGCCGACAGATACGCAGTATTTT CASSVAAGGPTDTQYF NA 16 TRBD2 TRBJ2-3 TRBV9
TGTGCCAGCAGCCGGAACCTCAGGGAGCAGTACTTC CASSRNLREQYF once 12 NA TRBJ2-7 TRBV7-2
TGTGCCATCAGTGATTTGGGGCCGAACACCGGGGAGCTGTTTTTT CAISDLGPNTGELFF NA 15 NA TRBJ2-2 TRBV10-3
TGTGCCAGCAGCTCGGGACAGGGCTACACCTTC CASSSGQGYTF NA 11 TRBD1 TRBJ1-2 TRBV7-9
TGTGCAAGTCGCTTACGATGTCCCGACAGGTATGGCTACACCTTC CASRLRCPDRYGYTF NA 15 NA TRBJ1-2 TRBV12-2
TGTGCCAGCCCCAAACCCGCCGGGTCCGAAATGGATACGCAGTATTTT CASPKPAGSEMDTQYF NA 16 NA TRBJ2-3 TRBV25-1
TGCGCCAGCAGCAAATTCCCCGGGACAGGGGGCACAGATACGCAGTATTTT CASSKFPGTGGTDTQYF few 17 TRBD1 TRBJ2-3 TRBV4-1
TGTGCCAGCAGCTTGGTCAAGGCAGGGGGAATCTCCTACGAGCAGTACTTC CASSLVKAGGISYEQYF few 17 TRBD1 TRBJ2-7 TRBV5-4
TGTGCCAGCAGTATTCCGGACAGGAACACTGAAGCTTTCTTT CASSIPDRNTEAFF NA 14 NA TRBJ1-1 TRBV28
TGCGCCAGCAGCTTGGCGGGAACCGGGGAGCTGTTTTTT CASSLAGTGELFF NA 13 NA TRBJ2-2 TRBV5-1
TGTGCCAGCACCCCAAACAGTTACGAGCAGTACTTC CASTPNSYEQYF NA 12 NA TRBJ2-7 TRBV6-1
TGTGCCAGCAGCTTAAGGACAGATAGCGAGCAGTACTTC CASSLRTDSEQYF NA 13 NA TRBJ2-7 TRBV13
TGTGCCAGCAGTTACCAGGGGATCCCCTACGAGCAGTACTTC CASSYQGIPYEQYF NA 14 NA TRBJ2-7 TRBV27
TGTGCCAGCAGTTCGAGACGGGACAGCCCGGGTCAGCCCCAGCATTTT CASSSRRDSPGQPQHF NA 16 TRBD1 TRBJ1-5 TRBV27
TGTGCCAGCAGCTTAGATGGAGCGGACACAGATACGCAGTATTTT CASSLDGADTDTQYF NA 15 NA TRBJ2-3 TRBV7-9
TGCGCCAGCAGCTCCAACCTGGACAGCGAGGGAGATACGCAGTATTTT CASSSNLDSEGDTQYF NA 16 NA TRBJ2-3 TRBV5-1
TGTGCCAGCAGTTACTCGAAGACAGCAACTAATGAAAAACTGTTTTTT CASSYSKTATNEKLFF NA 16 NA TRBJ1-4 TRBV6-6
TGTGCCAGCAAACGGGGACAGGGCTATGGCTACACCTTC CASKRGQGYGYTF NA 13 TRBD1 TRBJ1-2 TRBV6-1
TGTGCCAGCAGCCCGCGGACAGGGAGCACAGATACGCAGTATTTT CASSPRTGSTDTQYF NA 15 TRBD1 TRBJ2-3 TRBV11-3
TGTGCCAGCAGCTTATTACTTCTGAACACTGAAGCTTTCTTT CASSLLLLNTEAFF NA 14 NA TRBJ1-1 TRBV7-9
TGTGCCAGCCCGGTGGGACTAGCGGGACAAGAGCAGTACTTC CASPVGLAGQEQYF NA 14 TRBD2 TRBJ2-7 TRBV9
TGTGCCAGCTCACCCCTATCCTACGAGCAGTACTTC CASSPLSYEQYF NA 12 NA TRBJ2-7 TRBV18
TGTGCCAGCAGCTTTGGGGGGACTAAGGTCTTATCTGGGCAGTACTTC CASSFGGTKVLSGQYF NA 16 TRBD2 TRBJ2-7 TRBV7-2
TGTGCCAGCAGCTCCGGTAGCGGGACGCAGTATTTT CASSSGSGTQYF NA 12 TRBD2 TRBJ2-3 TRBV7-9
TGTGCCAGCTCACCGACTAGCGGGAGGAGCGGCGGGGAGCTGTTTTTT CASSPTSGRSGGELFF NA 16 TRBD2 TRBJ2-2 TRBV18
TGTGCCAGCAGCTTAGAGGGCAGGGAACGCGAGCAGTACTTC CASSLEGREREQYF NA 14 NA TRBJ2-7 TRBV7-8
TGTGCCAGCAGTTTAAGTCTCGGCACAGCGAACACCGGGGAGCTGTTTTTT CASSLSLGTANTGELFF NA 17 NA TRBJ2-2 TRBV28
TGTGCCAGCAGTGAACTAGAGACCCAGTACTTC CASSELETQYF NA 11 NA TRBJ2-5 TRBV6-1
TGTGCCAGCAGCACCCAGGTTAGCAATCAGCCCCAGCATTTT CASSTQVSNQPQHF NA 14 NA TRBJ1-5 TRBV7-2
TGTGCCAGCAGCTCAGGACAGATACGAGCCGGGGAGCTGTTTTTT CASSSGQIRAGELFF NA 15 NA TRBJ2-2 TRBV5-8
TGTGCCAGCAGTTCGGGACTAGCGGGGGCAAATGAGCAGTTCTTC CASSSGLAGANEQFF NA 15 TRBD2 TRBJ2-1 TRBV27
TGTGCCACCAGCAGAGAAGGAACAGCAGGAGATACGCAGTATTTT CATSREGTAGDTQYF NA 15 NA TRBJ2-3 TRBV15
TGTGCCAGCAGCTATAGCGGGGGGGCCTACAATGAGCAGTTCTTC CASSYSGGAYNEQFF NA 15 TRBD2 TRBJ2-1 TRBV9
TGTGCCAGCAGCTTCGGGACTAGCGGGAGAGGAAATGAGCAGTTCTTC CASSFGTSGRGNEQFF few 16 TRBD2 TRBJ2-1 TRBV7-3
TGCGCCAGCAGCTTGGTGAGGGTGCGGGAGTACAATGAGCAGTTCTTC CASSLVRVREYNEQFF NA 16 TRBD2 TRBJ2-1 TRBV5-1
TGTGCCAGCAGTTATCTAGAGAGTGCTGAAGCTTTCTTT CASSYLESAEAFF NA 13 NA TRBJ1-1 TRBV2
TGTGCCAGCAGCCCAGGGGACAGGGGGGAGACCCAGTACTTC CASSPGDRGETQYF few 14 TRBD1 TRBJ2-5 TRBV5-4
TGTGCCAGCAGCACACAGGGTGTTAACTATGGCTACACCTTC CASSTQGVNYGYTF NA 14 NA TRBJ1-2 TRBV6-6
TGTGCCAGTAGCTCAACAGGGGGCGGGGAGCTGTTTTTT CASSSTGGGELFF NA 13 TRBD1 TRBJ2-2 TRBV19
TGTGCCAGCAGCTTAGAGGGCAGAAGGGGTATGGTAGATACGCAGTATTTT CASSLEGRRGMVDTQYF once 17 NA TRBJ2-3 TRBV7-2
TGTGCCAGCAGCCAGGATCAAACAGGGGGACGCGAAAAACTGTTTTTT CASSQDQTGGREKLFF NA 16 TRBD1 TRBJ1-4 TRBV14
TGTGCCAGCAGCTTAGCGCGGCCAGGGGCCGGAAACACCATATATTTT CASSLARPGAGNTIYF NA 16 NA TRBJ1-3 TRBV7-9
TGTGCCAGCAGCTCCAGGGGTTCCGGGGAGCTGTTTTTT CASSSRGSGELFF NA 13 NA TRBJ2-2 TRBV7-3
TGTGCCATCAGTGACCGGGGGGAAAACTATGGCTACACCTTC CAISDRGENYGYTF NA 14 NA TRBJ1-2 TRBV10-3
TGTGCCAGCAGCGCCGGAGGTGGGGGCGTCTCTTACGAGCAGTACTTC CASSAGGGGVSYEQYF once 16 NA TRBJ2-7 TRBV9
TGTGCCAGCAGTGAAAGTTCACGGGTTAAAGAGACCCAGTACTTC CASSESSRVKETQYF NA 15 NA TRBJ2-5 TRBV2
TGTGCCACCAGCGTGCGGACAGGGGGCGAGCAGTACTTC CATSVRTGGEQYF NA 13 TRBD1 TRBJ2-7 TRBV15
TGTGCCAGCAGCCCAGGGGGCGCGAGAGAAAAACTGTTTTTT CASSPGGAREKLFF NA 14 TRBD1 TRBJ1-4 TRBV6-6
TGTGCCAGCAGCCGGGAGTTGAACACTGAAGCTTTCTTT CASSRELNTEAFF NA 13 NA TRBJ1-1 TRBV4-2